Below, 14 T cell receptor beta chains from the same sample are listed, as sequenced in a study of blood T cell repertoires in COVID-19. Libraries were prepared by immunoSEQ multiplex PCR; TCRdb keeps only in-frame clonotypes and omits some of them. The sample contains a few hundred thousand clones, around 84% of which appear only once. The sequenced sample consisted of peripheral blood. The receptors originated from a woman between 70 and 85 years old with active or convalescent COVID-19.

This chain connects TRBV5-5 to TRBJ2-7, with 7 bases lining up with TRBD1. Germline loops: CDR1 SGHKS, CDR2 YYEKEE (reference sequence). The J segment lost 4 bases and the V segment lost 3 bases, leaving 4 bases of the junction unmatched. The CDR3 runs 13 residues. CDR3 nucleotide sequence: TGTGCCAGCAGCTCGACAGGGTATTACGAGCAGTACTTC. This codes for CASSSTGYYEQYF. Based on the CDR3 plus reference TRBV5-5 and TRBJ2-7, the full variable domain is DAGVTQSPTHLIKTRGQQVTLRCSPISGHKSVSWYQQVLGQGPQFIFQYYEKEERGRGNFPDRFSARQFPNYSSELNVNALLLGDSALYLCASSSTGYYEQYFGPGTRLTVT.

V usage is TRBV14 and J usage is TRBJ1-6; a possible D gene is TRBD1 (5 bases). Germline CDR1 reads SGHDN; CDR2 reads FVKESK. V shed 2 bases and J shed 8 bases, with 16 bases lying between them. This CDR3 is 16 amino acids long. CDR3 coding DNA: TGTGCCAGCAGCCAACCTAGTGGGAAGGGGCATTCACCCCTCCACTTT. Its protein product is CASSQPSGKGHSPLHF.

This clone was picked up a small number of times. V usage is TRBV7-9 and J usage is TRBJ2-7, with D unclear. The CDR3 has 12 residues. V was cut by 2 bases and J by 2 bases, with 4 bases left in between. Germline V lookup: CDR1 SEHNR, CDR2 FQNEAQ (reference sequence). CDR3 nucleotides: TGTGCCAGCAGCTTATACACCTACGAGCAGTACTTC. This gives the protein CASSLYTYEQYF.

V is TRBV18 and J is TRBJ1-4, with D possibly TRBD1 on 6 matching bases. CDR1 and CDR2 (germline): KGHSH, LQKENI. The CDR3 has 22 amino acids. Trimming removed 0 bases from V and 4 bases from J, with 30 bases in between. The CDR3 DNA reads TGTGCCAGCTCACCACCCGCAACGGGTTCTGGGCTTTCCCGGACAGTTAATGAAAAACTGTTTTTT. The encoded protein is CASSPPATGSGLSRTVNEKLFF.

CDR3 region: CASSSDRGSGTF. CDR3 DNA sequence: TGTGCCAGCAGTTCCGACAGGGGTAGTGGCACCTTC. The chain couples TRBV12-3 or TRBV12-4 to TRBJ1-2, with 8 bases aligning to TRBD1. There are 12 residues in the CDR3. Trimming cost V 4 bases and J 13 bases; bases outside gene matches: 8.

The chain combines TRBV9 with TRBJ2-2; unclear D gene. Germline loops: CDR1 SGDLS, CDR2 YYNGEE. The CDR3 loop spans 13 amino acids. Deletions cut 3 bases from V and 1 base from J, with 4 bases between. This chain's CDR3 is CASSAMNTGELFF. The DNA for the CDR3 is TGTGCCAGCAGCGCTATGAACACCGGGGAGCTGTTTTTT.

The J gene is TRBJ1-2, the V gene TRBV6-5; TRBD1 agrees at 7 bases. There are 14 residues in the CDR3. CDR1 MNHEY and CDR2 SVGAGI come from the germline V gene. The trim removed 2 bases at V and 2 bases at J, leaving 2 bases unmatched. The CDR3 sequence is CASSYRGQNYGYTF. The DNA for the CDR3 is TGTGCCAGCAGTTACAGGGGGCAAAACTATGGCTACACCTTC.

The CDR3 region has the DNA TGTGCCAGTAGGAGGGGGAGGGAAAGCCGAACTGAAGCTTTCTTT. As protein: CASRRGRESRTEAFF. V gene TRBV19 combines with J gene TRBJ1-1; TRBD1 might be the D (6 bases). The CDR3 extends over 15 amino acids. The germline V gene has CDR1 LNHDA and CDR2 SQIVND (reference sequence). Trimming shortened V by 6 bases and J by 5 bases, and 19 bases separated the two germline ends. The entire variable domain, with the rest obtained from reference TRBV19 and TRBJ1-1, is as follows: DGGITQSPKYLFRKEGQNVTLSCEQNLNHDAMYWYRQDPGQGLRLIYYSQIVNDFQKGDIAEGYSVSREKKESFPLTVTSAQKNPTAFYLCASRRGRESRTEAFFGQGTRLTVV.

V is TRBV5-1 and J is TRBJ2-5; 8 bases match TRBD2. With 5 bases clipped from V and 1 base from J, the junction kept 7 bases outside the gene matches. This CDR3 comprises 15 residues. Germline CDR1 is SGHRS and CDR2 is YFSETQ. The CDR3, as DNA: TGCGCCAGCAGTAGAAGGCGGGGGGCCCAAGAGACCCAGTACTTC. This translates into CASSRRRGAQETQYF. The full variable domain, in which reference TRBV5-1 and TRBJ2-5 provide the parts outside the CDR3, is KAGVTQTPRYLIKTRGQQVTLSCSPISGHRSVSWYQQTPGQGLQFLFEYFSETQRNKGNFPGRFSGRQFSNSRSEMNVSTLELGDSALYLCASSRRRGAQETQYFGPGTRLLVL.

This clone came up a few times. The same CDR3 arises from other DNA sequences in this sample as well. This chain links TRBV29-1 with TRBJ2-1; tentative D call: TRBD2 (6 bases). Trimming took 4 bases from V and 7 from J, leaving 8 bases between them. The CDR3 spans 11 residues. Germline CDR1 and CDR2: SQVTM and ANQGSEA. CDR3 in amino acids: CSVGGGNEQFF. DNA of the CDR3: TGCAGCGTTGGTGGGGGGAATGAGCAGTTCTTC.

The chain recombines TRBV27 with TRBJ2-1; 8 bases align to TRBD2. This CDR3 region has 19 residues. Germline values: CDR1 MNHEY, CDR2 SMNVEV (reference sequence). Trimming cost V 3 bases and J 7 bases; bases outside gene matches: 20. The CDR3 DNA follows: TGTGCCAGCAGTTTCCGGGACCGTAGGGCACGGGGGGGGAGGAATGAGCAGTTCTTC. As protein: CASSFRDRRARGGRNEQFF.

This clone was seen only a few times. The gene calls are TRBV7-9 and TRBJ1-5; D unclear. Germline V CDR1 and CDR2: SEHNR, FQNEAQ (reference sequence). V was cut by 7 bases and J by 4 bases, with 17 bases left in between. The CDR3 is made up of 15 amino acids. CDR3 bases: TGTGCCAGCACTTCCTCGGGATCCTCGAATCAGCCCCAGCATTTT. As protein: CASTSSGSSNQPQHF.

This clone was seen repeatedly, ten times or more. The V call is TRBV19, the J call TRBJ1-4; maybe TRBD1 (5 bases). Per germline, CDR1 LNHDA and CDR2 SQIVND (reference sequence). V lost 4 bases and J 8 bases, leaving 17 bases between the germline ends. The CDR3 extends over 15 amino acids. The CDR3 DNA reads TGTGCCAGTAGTACAACAGGAGAAGGGCCAGAAAAACTGTTTTTT. This gives the protein CASSTTGEGPEKLFF.

CDR3 residues: CASSLAGALLSSYNEQFF. The CDR3 bases are TGTGCCAGCAGCTTAGCGGGGGCCTTACTTAGCTCCTACAATGAGCAGTTCTTC. The chain joins TRBV6-2 or TRBV6-3 to TRBJ2-1, with 9 bases aligning to TRBD2. The germline V gene has CDR1 MNHEY and CDR2 SVGEGT. V lost 6 bases to trimming and J lost 0 bases; unmatched junction nucleotides: 12. The CDR3 spans 18 residues.